This entry lists 20 T cell receptor beta chains sequenced from one sample in a study of shared clonotypes between healthy human individuals. Only in-frame clones appear in the TCRdb table, and some are missing; sequencing was by immunoSEQ multiplex PCR. The table includes around 2.1 million clones, about 93% detected once. Terminally differentiated effector memory CD45RA+ cells were left out of the naive CD8 fraction, which was CD45RO-negative and positively selected for CCR7. Sequencing was done on a sample of naive CD8+ T cells from PBMCs. Receptor source: a man aged 18 to 30 in good health. Some clones in this sample may be carry-over from other donors' samples.

The DNA of the CDR3 is TGTGCCAGCAGCCAACTAGCGGACGCCCTTATGAGCGAGCAGTACTTC. Residues: CASSQLADALMSEQYF. The V call is TRBV14, the J call TRBJ2-7, with 7 bases lining up with TRBD2. CDR3 length: 16 residues. Germline-derived CDR1 and CDR2 are SGHDN and FVKESK. The V and J ends lost 2 bases and 6 bases, in that order; junction bases with no gene match: 13. The full variable domain, with the rest looked up from reference TRBV14 and TRBJ2-7, is EAGVTQFPSHSVIEKGQTVTLRCDPISGHDNLYWYRRVMGKEIKFLLHFVKESKQDESGMPNNRFLAERTGGTYSTLKVQPAELEDSGVYFCASSQLADALMSEQYFGPGTRLTVT.

The chain is built from TRBV4-3 and TRBJ2-1; D is possibly TRBD2 (6 bases). The germline gives CDR1 LGHNA, CDR2 YSLEER. The CDR3 extends over 16 amino acids. The V and J ends lost 3 bases and 4 bases respectively, with 16 bases between them. CDR3 sequence (DNA): TGCGCCAGCAGCCAGCTGACGGGAGACCCTTACAATGAGCAGTTCTTC. This translates into CASSQLTGDPYNEQFF.

The CDR3 DNA reads as TGTGCCAGCAGCTTGGGTCTGACTAGCGGAGATACGCAGTATTTT. Protein: CASSLGLTSGDTQYF. The genes are TRBV7-9 and TRBJ2-3, with 9 positions matching TRBD2. J gave up 5 bases and V 3 bases, and 6 bases lay outside the gene matches. The CDR3 has 15 amino acids. Germline V CDR1 and CDR2: SEHNR, FQNEAQ (reference sequence).

This sequence joins TRBV2 and TRBJ2-7; TRBD2 aligns across 14 bases. CDR1 and CDR2 (germline): SNHLY, FYNNEI. CDR3 length: 17 amino acids. J gave up 2 bases and V 4 bases, and 7 bases lay outside the gene matches. CDR3 bases: TGTGCCAGCAGTGGTCCCGGGACTAGCGGGAGACCCTACGAGCAGTACTTC. Its translation is CASSGPGTSGRPYEQYF.

The gene calls are TRBV5-1 and TRBJ2-4, with D perhaps assigned TRBD1 or TRBD2 (6 bases each). The V gene's germline CDR1 is SGHRS and CDR2 YFSETQ. The CDR3 contains 17 residues. Trimming left V 0 bases short and J 5 bases short, with 18 bases between. DNA for the CDR3: TGCGCCAGCAGCTTGGGTCCATTTGAGGGGGAGGAAAACATTCAGTACTTC. This encodes CASSLGPFEGEENIQYF.

The rearrangement uses TRBV10-3 and TRBJ1-5, with TRBD1 identical over 9 bases. Germline CDR1 ENHRY, CDR2 SYGVKD. Trimming took 0 bases from V and 5 from J; bases not matched to a gene: 2. The CDR3 has 15 amino acids. This CDR3 reads CAISESRQGDQPQHF. In nucleotides, the CDR3 is TGTGCCATCAGTGAGTCGAGACAGGGGGATCAGCCCCAGCATTTT.

The chain uses TRBV27 and TRBJ1-5, with D uncertain. CDR3 size: 13 residues. V lost 6 bases, J lost 6 bases, and 12 bases lay in between. Germline V CDR1 and CDR2: MNHEY, SMNVEV (reference sequence). DNA of the CDR3: TGTGCCAGCAGGGGCCTGGGGTTTCAGCCCCAGCATTTT. Translated, it gives CASRGLGFQPQHF.

This clone showed up just once. The chain joins TRBV27 to TRBJ1-5, with no clear D. V lost 4 bases to trimming and J lost 4 bases, with 8 bases between them. The CDR3 totals 13 residues. Per the germline V gene, CDR1 is MNHEY and CDR2 is SMNVEV (reference sequence). The CDR3 DNA reads TGTGCCAGCAGTTCCCAGGCGAATCAGCCCCAGCATTTT. It is translated as CASSSQANQPQHF.

The chain couples TRBV7-8 to TRBJ2-7; 14 bases line up with TRBD2. The CDR3 covers 18 residues. V lost 5 bases to trimming and J lost 5 bases; unmatched junction nucleotides: 14. The germline V gene encodes CDR1 SGHVS and CDR2 FQNEAQ. CDR3 sequence reads: CASSPRLAGGPLSNEQYF. The CDR3 region has the DNA TGTGCCAGCAGCCCACGACTAGCGGGAGGGCCTTTGTCTAACGAGCAGTACTTC.

This clone was seen a single time. The chain employs TRBV7-8 and TRBJ2-7, with D possibly TRBD2 on 7 matching bases. The CDR3 contains 16 residues. Trimming took 5 bases from V and 0 from J, leaving 17 bases between them. The germline V gene encodes CDR1 SGHVS and CDR2 FQNEAQ. CDR3: CASSLSGGWGSYEQYF. In DNA, the CDR3 is TGTGCCAGCAGCCTATCGGGGGGCTGGGGCTCCTACGAGCAGTACTTC.

This clone appeared a single time. The J gene is TRBJ2-5, the V gene TRBV18; the D is unclear. The CDR3 runs 13 residues. Between the trimmed V and J ends, which lost 2 bases and 3 bases, there was a span of 7 bases. Per the germline V gene, CDR1 is KGHSH and CDR2 is LQKENI. The CDR3 is CASSPNGEETQYF. In DNA form, the CDR3 reads TGTGCCAGCTCACCAAATGGGGAAGAGACCCAGTACTTC.

The table lists this clone with a count of one. The chain is built from TRBV7-9 and TRBJ2-7, with D uncertain. Trimming shortened V by 5 bases and J by 7 bases, and 12 bases separated the two germline ends. The CDR3 has 12 amino acids. In germline, CDR1 is SEHNR, CDR2 FQNEAQ (reference sequence). Here the CDR3 DNA reads TGTGCCAGCAGCCCCCTGATGTCGGAGCAGTACTTC. Protein: CASSPLMSEQYF.

The rearrangement joins TRBV7-9 to TRBJ2-1, with TRBD2 matching over 8 bases. J was trimmed by 0 bases and V by 3 bases; bases with no gene match: 13. Germline CDR1 SEHNR, CDR2 FQNEAQ (reference sequence). This CDR3 is 19 amino acids long. This chain's CDR3 is CASSFGILREGDSYNEQFF. The CDR3 DNA sequence: TGTGCCAGCAGCTTCGGTATTCTTCGGGAGGGAGACTCCTACAATGAGCAGTTCTTC.

This chain connects TRBV28 to TRBJ2-1, with D perhaps matching TRBD2 (5 bases). Per germline, CDR1 MDHEN and CDR2 SYDVKM. V dropped 3 bases and J dropped 8 bases, with 11 bases sitting between them. The CDR3 length is 13 residues. The CDR3: CASSFFTRDEQFF. In nucleotides, the CDR3 is TGTGCCAGCAGTTTCTTTACTAGGGATGAGCAGTTCTTC. The entire variable domain, with the rest obtained from reference TRBV28 and TRBJ2-1, is as follows: DVKVTQSSRYLVKRTGEKVFLECVQDMDHENMFWYRQDPGLGLRLIYFSYDVKMKEKGDIPEGYSVSREKKERFSLILESASTNQTSMYLCASSFFTRDEQFFGPGTRLTVL.

V and J are TRBV28 and TRBJ1-5; possible D gene TRBD1, 6 bases. V lost 6 bases to trimming and J lost 7 bases, with 16 bases between them. Germline V CDR1 and CDR2: MDHEN, SYDVKM. The CDR3 has 14 amino acids. The CDR3 sequence is CASSLSGGAQPQHF. The CDR3 coding sequence is TGTGCCAGCAGCCTCTCGGGGGGGGCCCAGCCCCAGCATTTT.

This chain uses TRBV29-1 with TRBJ2-7; tentatively, D is TRBD1 (6 bases). Germline CDR1 is SQVTM and CDR2 is ANQGSEA. V lost 7 bases and J lost 4, with 17 bases in between. The CDR3 length is 13 residues. CDR3 amino acids: CSGLSPDRYEQYF. The CDR3 DNA reads as TGCAGCGGCTTAAGTCCGGACAGATACGAGCAGTACTTC.

CDR3 amino acids: CASSPGTGAYNEQFF. In DNA form, the CDR3 reads TGTGCCAGCAGTCCTGGGACAGGGGCTTACAATGAGCAGTTCTTC. V usage is TRBV27 and J usage is TRBJ2-1; 10 bases map to TRBD1. The CDR3 consists of 15 residues. Germline-derived CDR1 and CDR2 are MNHEY and SMNVEV (reference sequence). V trimming: 5 bases; J trimming: 4 bases; junction bases outside the gene matches: 5.

This chain joins TRBV4-2 and TRBJ2-1, with D unresolved. This CDR3 has 13 residues. The ends were cut back, 3 bases at V and 4 bases at J, with 7 bases in the middle. The germline V gene has CDR1 LGHNA and CDR2 YNFKEQ. The CDR3 region is CASSQTGYNEQFF. The CDR3 DNA reads as TGTGCCAGCAGCCAGACCGGTTACAATGAGCAGTTCTTC.

The chain recombines TRBV27 with TRBJ1-1; D is unclear. Germline loops: CDR1 MNHEY, CDR2 SMNVEV (reference sequence). With 4 bases removed from V and 11 bases from J, the gap between germline ends came to 23 bases. The length of the CDR3 is 15 residues. The CDR3 here is CASSYRWGASFGAFF. For the CDR3, the DNA is TGTGCCAGCAGTTACCGATGGGGTGCGTCTTTTGGGGCTTTCTTT.

The chain employs TRBV5-4 and TRBJ1-1; no reliable D call. CDR3 size: 13 residues. Per germline, CDR1 SGHNT and CDR2 YYREEE (reference sequence). V was shortened by 1 base and J by 0 bases, with 4 bases between the two germline ends. CDR3 nucleotides: TGTGCCAGCAGCTTGATTATGAACACTGAAGCTTTCTTT. Amino acids: CASSLIMNTEAFF.